This T cell receptor (beta chain) was sequenced in a study of cytomegalovirus exposure and HLA in healthy donors. General study findings and limits: The study flagged some 170 TCR beta chains as cytomegalovirus-associated.

The PCR had 60 Vbeta and 13 Jbeta primers. Using immunoSEQ multiplex PCR, the repertoire was profiled, and TCRdb retains in-frame clones only, with some absent. The table lists more than 100,000 clones, 15% of them singletons. The CDR3 is 12 residues long. V lost 0 bases to trimming and J lost 8 bases, with 5 bases between them. CDR1 is MNHEY and CDR2 is SVGAGI in the germline V gene. Concerning this clone itself: Its antigen is still unknown.

The specimen was PBMCs. The gene calls are TRBV6-5 and TRBJ2-1; D uncertain. The source is a woman aged 18 to 35 in good health and CMV-seronegative. CDR3: CASSYSGYEQFF. As DNA, the CDR3 is TGTGCCAGCAGTTACTCGGGCTATGAGCAGTTCTTC.